The 16 T cell receptor beta chains below all came from one sample that was sequenced in a study of T cell responses to AZD1222 COVID-19 vaccine (dated by TCRdb to the early 2020s). The time point label of this sample denotes: baseline before first vaccination. The library was prepared using the immunoSEQ multiplex PCR assay. The source is immuneACCESS, and TCRdb retained only in-frame sequences with V and J called. Part of the clones is not carried over; for the studies checked, unresolved V genes explain less than half of this, and the remainder is unexplained. The sample includes 100,000 or so clones, with roughly 91% observed a single time. The top ten clones comprise over 15% of the sample. Sequencing used peripheral blood, obtained on day 0 of AZD1222 vaccination. These receptor sequences come from an adult in good health.

The chain couples TRBV6-2 or TRBV6-3 to TRBJ1-4, with D uncertain. This CDR3 region has 14 residues. V lost 3 bases and J lost 5, with 10 bases in between. CDR1 is MNHEY, CDR2 SVGEGT, per germline. CDR3 DNA sequence: TGTGCCAGCAGTTATGGAACACCAAATGAAAAACTGTTTTTT. Translation gives CASSYGTPNEKLFF.

The V call is TRBV5-1, the J call TRBJ1-4; D call uncertain. Trimming took 0 bases from V and 3 from J, leaving 12 bases between them. Germline V gene data show CDR1 as SGHRS and CDR2 as YFSETQ. CDR3 length: 16 residues. The CDR3 sequence: CASSLEVEPPNEKLFF. The CDR3, as DNA: TGCGCCAGCAGCTTGGAGGTCGAACCCCCTAATGAAAAACTGTTTTTT. Supplemented by reference TRBV5-1 and TRBJ1-4, the full variable domain reads KAGVTQTPRYLIKTRGQQVTLSCSPISGHRSVSWYQQTPGQGLQFLFEYFSETQRNKGNFPGRFSGRQFSNSRSEMNVSTLELGDSALYLCASSLEVEPPNEKLFFGSGTQLSVL.

The V and J genes are TRBV18 and TRBJ1-5; 7 bases map to TRBD1. V lost 5 bases to trimming and J lost 5 bases; unmatched junction nucleotides: 12. CDR1 is KGHSH and CDR2 is LQKENI in the germline V gene. This CDR3 is built from 16 residues. CDR3 sequence (DNA): TGTGCCAGCTCAACCACCGACAGGGATGGGCATCAGCCCCAGCATTTT. Protein sequence: CASSTTDRDGHQPQHF.

The count of this clone is one. As DNA, the CDR3 is TGTGCCAGCAGCCCGGGGCAGTTGAACACCGGGGAGCTGTTTTTT. It is translated as CASSPGQLNTGELFF. The chain combines TRBV9 with TRBJ2-2; possibly TRBD1 or TRBD2 for D (5 bases each). The germline V gene has CDR1 SGDLS and CDR2 YYNGEE. Trimming stripped 4 bases from V and 1 base from J, with 11 bases between. This CDR3 region has 15 residues.

Comment on this clone: Compared with germline, one end of the junction differs, possibly owing to a read error. V usage is TRBV11-2 and J usage is TRBJ2-5, with TRBD1 as a possible D gene (5 bases). The CDR3 covers 14 residues. Germline-derived CDR1 and CDR2 are SGHAT and FQNNGV. The CDR3 protein is CASRLGAVQETQYF. The CDR3 bases are TGTGCCAGCAGATTAGGGGCAGTCCAAGAGACCCAGTACTTC. Using reference TRBV11-2 and TRBJ2-5 for the parts outside the CDR3, the full variable domain is EAGVAQSPRYKIIEKRQSVAFWCNPISGHATLYWYQQILGQGPKLLIQFQNNGVVDDSQLPKDRFSAERLKGVDSTLKIQPAKLEDSAVYLCASRLGAVQETQYFGPGTRLLVL.

The rearrangement joins TRBV6-2 or TRBV6-3 to TRBJ2-7, with 13 bases identical to TRBD2. This CDR3 is 16 amino acids long. Germline V CDR1 and CDR2: MNHEY, SVGEGT. V shed 2 bases and J 3 bases; nucleotides not matched to a gene: 4. The CDR3 coding sequence is TGTGCCAGCAGTTACGGAGGGACTAGCGGGAACTACGAGCAGTACTTC. Translated, it gives CASSYGGTSGNYEQYF.

The chain recombines TRBV6-5 with TRBJ1-2, with D unclear. The germline V gene encodes CDR1 MNHEY and CDR2 SVGAGI. This CDR3 is 10 amino acids long. This chain's CDR3 is CATLGVGYTF. The CDR3, as DNA: TGTGCGACCCTCGGGGTCGGCTACACCTTC.

The J gene is TRBJ1-5, the V gene TRBV27; unclear D gene. The germline V and J ends were trimmed by 0 bases and 7 bases, with 10 bases remaining between them. This CDR3 has 14 residues. Germline CDR1 is MNHEY and CDR2 is SMNVEV (reference sequence). The DNA of the CDR3 is TGTGCCAGCAGTTTATCGAATCCCGGCCAGCCCCAGCATTTT. Protein product: CASSLSNPGQPQHF.

V and J are TRBV3-1 (or the pseudogene TRBV3-2) and TRBJ1-4; 7 nucleotides align to TRBD1. V was pared by 4 bases and J by 11 bases, with 4 bases of the junction left unmatched. The CDR3 is made up of 12 amino acids. The germline gives CDR1 LGHDT, CDR2 YNNKEL (reference sequence). The CDR3 loop is CASSRDSRKLFF. In DNA, the CDR3 is TGTGCCAGCAGCCGGGACAGTCGGAAACTGTTTTTT.

The V call is TRBV2, the J call TRBJ1-5; D not resolved. V lost 6 bases to trimming and J lost 2 bases, with 11 bases between them. CDR3 length: 14 amino acids. Germline CDR1 is SNHLY and CDR2 is FYNNEI. CDR3 DNA: TGTGCCAGCAGCCCTGAGGCGGGCAATCAGCCCCAGCATTTT. Translation gives CASSPEAGNQPQHF.

This rearrangement joins TRBV5-1 to TRBJ2-7, with TRBD1 as a possible D gene (5 bases). The V gene's germline CDR1 is SGHRS and CDR2 YFSETQ. V was cut by 2 bases and J by 5 bases, with 17 bases left in between. The CDR3 has 15 residues. The CDR3 nucleotides read TGCGCCAGCAGCTTAAATGGGCAGGGCAAGGACGAGCAGTACTTC. Translation gives CASSLNGQGKDEQYF.

V usage is TRBV18 and J usage is TRBJ2-3, with a possible D match to TRBD2 (6 bases). V was shortened by 1 base and J by 0 bases, with 11 bases between the two germline ends. Germline V gene lookup returns CDR1 KGHSH and CDR2 LQKENI. There are 16 residues in the CDR3. The CDR3 DNA sequence: TGTGCCAGCTCACCACGCGGAGGGGCCAGCACAGATACGCAGTATTTT. The encoded protein is CASSPRGGASTDTQYF.

J is TRBJ1-6 and V is TRBV28; D is possibly TRBD1 (6 bases). Germline-derived CDR1 and CDR2 are MDHEN and SYDVKM. V was pared by 6 bases and J by 6 bases, with 15 bases between. The CDR3 extends over 15 amino acids. Written as DNA, the CDR3 is TGTGCCAGCAGGAGGGGGGGAATATTTAATTCACCCCTCCACTTT. Its translation: CASRRGGIFNSPLHF.

Comment on this clone: A junction end diverges from the germline sequence, so it may reflect a read error. The genes are TRBV6-1 and TRBJ1-4; 10 bases map to TRBD1. CDR1 and CDR2 from the germline V gene are MNHNS and SASEGT. The CDR3 sequence is 16 residues long. CDR3 nucleotide sequence: TGTGCCAGCAGCGAAGGCCCTGGGACAGGGGTTGAAAAACTGTTTTTT. Amino acid sequence: CASSEGPGTGVEKLFF.

This clone was detected only once. V usage is TRBV28 and J usage is TRBJ1-2, with D possibly matching TRBD1 (5 bases). The CDR3 sequence is 14 residues long. Germline assignment: CDR1 MDHEN and CDR2 SYDVKM. Between the trimmed V and J ends, which lost 5 bases and 3 bases, there was a span of 13 bases. The CDR3 DNA is TGTGCCAGCAGTCTCCCCGGGACGGACTATGGCTACACCTTC. The encoded protein is CASSLPGTDYGYTF.

V usage is TRBV19 and J usage is TRBJ1-1, with D uncertain. This CDR3 is 14 amino acids long. Germline assignment: CDR1 LNHDA and CDR2 SQIVND (reference sequence). V dropped 3 bases and J dropped 1 base, with 9 bases sitting between them. The CDR3 coding sequence is TGTGCCAGTAGTATCCGGGGAGCGAACACTGAAGCTTTCTTT. It codes for CASSIRGANTEAFF.